What follows are 22 T cell receptor beta chains derived from one specimen sequenced in a study of shared clonotypes between healthy human individuals. Assay used: immunoSEQ multiplex PCR; TCRdb lists only in-frame clones, some missing. The sample yields around 2.3 million clones, approximately 94% seen once. The sample taken for sequencing was naive CD4+ T cells sorted from blood. Subset: CD45RA+ positively selected. These receptors all stem from a young man in good health.

V is TRBV7-3 and J is TRBJ2-2, with 7 bases fitting TRBD1. Unmatched junction bases numbered 3, after V lost 5 bases and J lost 3 bases. Germline V gives CDR1 SGHTA, CDR2 FQGTGA. The CDR3 is 14 residues long. This CDR3 is CASSPDRYTGELFF. As DNA, the CDR3 is TGTGCCAGCAGCCCGGACAGGTACACCGGGGAGCTGTTTTTT.

J is TRBJ1-2 and V is TRBV2; 10 nucleotides align to TRBD1. With V trimmed by 7 bases and J by 7 bases, 6 bases remained unmatched. The CDR3 contains 13 residues. CDR1 and CDR2 (germline): SNHLY, FYNNEI. CDR3 in DNA: TGTGCCAGCATCGGGACAGGGGTAGGTGGCTACACCTTC. It encodes CASIGTGVGGYTF.

The chain carries TRBV21-1 and TRBJ1-6; the DNA was not compared with TRBD1, the D call given in the table. TRBV21-1 is marked as a pseudogene. CDR3 length: 15 residues. In nucleotides, the CDR3 is TGTGCCAGCAGCCTACACAGGGGGCGGGATTCACCCCTCCACTTT. Protein: CASSLHRGRDSPLHF.

CDR3 bases: TGTGCCAGCAGCATGACAGGGGTTTACAATCAGCCCCAGCATTTT. Translated: CASSMTGVYNQPQHF. This chain uses TRBV2 with TRBJ1-5, with TRBD1 identical over 8 bases. Germline assignment: CDR1 SNHLY and CDR2 FYNNEI. CDR3 length: 15 amino acids. The junction had 7 bases not matched to a gene; V was cut back by 6 bases and J by 3 bases.

To note about this clone: Mismatch with germline at one junction end may stem from a read error. V and J are TRBV27 and TRBJ2-5, with D possibly TRBD1 on 5 matching bases. Germline CDR1 reads MNHEY; CDR2 reads SMNVEV (reference sequence). CDR3 length: 13 amino acids. As DNA, the CDR3 is TGTGCCAGCAGAGGGCAGGGCCAACAGACCCAGTACTTC. It encodes CASRGQGQQTQYF.

A note on this clone: Other DNA sequences in the sample encode the same CDR3. The genes are TRBV10-3 and TRBJ2-2, with D possibly TRBD1 on 5 matching bases. V was shortened by 3 bases and J by 7 bases, with 6 bases between the two germline ends. The germline CDR1 and CDR2 sequences are ENHRY and SYGVKD. The length of the CDR3 is 12 residues. The CDR3 protein is CAISEGVGELFF. CDR3 DNA sequence: TGTGCCATCAGTGAAGGGGTCGGGGAGCTGTTTTTT.

The rearrangement joins TRBV5-1 to TRBJ2-7; maybe TRBD2 (6 bases). Trimming left V 0 bases short and J 3 bases short, with 16 bases between. CDR3 size: 16 residues. Germline loops: CDR1 SGHRS, CDR2 YFSETQ. Here the CDR3 reads CASSLAGRAGIYEQYF. The CDR3 DNA follows: TGCGCCAGCAGCTTGGCGGGTCGGGCGGGGATCTACGAGCAGTACTTC.

This chain connects TRBV5-4 to TRBJ2-7; D is possibly TRBD1 or TRBD2 (5 bases each). Per germline, CDR1 SGHNT and CDR2 YYREEE (reference sequence). With 4 bases removed from V and 5 bases from J, the gap between germline ends came to 19 bases. This CDR3 comprises 15 residues. The CDR3 DNA reads as TGTGCCAGCAGCGCAACCGGGGCTACAATCCACGAGCAGTACTTC. Encoded protein: CASSATGATIHEQYF.

The rearrangement joins TRBV7-2 to TRBJ2-7; 8 nucleotides align to TRBD2. V lost 5 bases and J lost 3; bases outside the gene matches: 6. The CDR3 runs 14 residues. Germline V gene lookup returns CDR1 SGHTA and CDR2 FQGNSA. The CDR3 protein is CASSLSGGYYEQYF. As DNA, the CDR3 is TGTGCCAGCAGCCTCAGCGGGGGTTACTACGAGCAGTACTTC.

The rearrangement joins TRBV4-1 to TRBJ1-2, with TRBD1 matching over 11 bases. The CDR3 contains 16 residues. Germline trimming cut 4 bases from V and 5 bases from J; bases unmatched to any gene: 9. CDR1 MGHRA and CDR2 YSYEKL come from the germline V gene. CDR3 amino acids: CASSPGQGAGFYGYTF. The CDR3 bases are TGCGCCAGCAGCCCAGGACAGGGGGCGGGCTTTTATGGCTACACCTTC.

V usage is TRBV7-8 and J usage is TRBJ1-4; D ambiguous. Trimming shortened V by 5 bases and J by 3 bases, and 10 bases separated the two germline ends. This CDR3 has 14 amino acids. Germline V lookup: CDR1 SGHVS, CDR2 FQNEAQ. For the CDR3, the DNA is TGTGCCAGCAGCCCGTGGGTATCTAATGAAAAACTGTTTTTT. This codes for CASSPWVSNEKLFF.

The chain has TRBV7-9 and TRBJ2-2, with 8 nucleotides matching TRBD1. The trim removed 8 bases at V and 4 bases at J, leaving 9 bases unmatched. CDR3 length: 15 amino acids. Germline CDR1 reads SEHNR; CDR2 reads FQNEAQ (reference sequence). The chain's CDR3 is CASLKQTGATGELFF. The CDR3 nucleotides are TGTGCCAGCCTAAAGCAGACAGGGGCCACCGGGGAGCTGTTTTTT.

This rearrangement joins TRBV2 to TRBJ2-1; perhaps TRBD1 as D (6 bases). This CDR3 contains 15 residues. Germline loops: CDR1 SNHLY, CDR2 FYNNEI. With 6 bases removed from V and 5 bases from J, the gap between germline ends came to 17 bases. CDR3 in DNA: TGTGCCAGCAGCAGTCTGGGGGCGCCTAACAATGAGCAGTTCTTC. Residues: CASSSLGAPNNEQFF. The whole variable domain, filled in from reference TRBV2 and TRBJ2-1, reads EPEVTQTPSHQVTQMGQEVILRCVPISNHLYFYWYRQILGQKVEFLVSFYNNEISEKSEIFDDQFSVERPDGSNFTLKIRSTKLEDSAMYFCASSSLGAPNNEQFFGPGTRLTVL.

J is TRBJ2-3 and V is TRBV9, with TRBD2 identical over 9 bases. CDR1 is SGDLS and CDR2 is YYNGEE in the germline V gene. The CDR3 is 16 residues long. The junction had 6 bases not matched to a gene; V was cut back by 2 bases and J by 2 bases. CDR3 bases: TGTGCCAGCAGCGTTAGCGGGGGCGTTGTCACAGATACGCAGTATTTT. It codes for CASSVSGGVVTDTQYF.

This clone was observed once. This chain links TRBV5-5 with TRBJ2-2; perhaps TRBD2 as D (6 bases). The CDR3 has 18 amino acids. V was cut by 1 base and J by 2 bases, with 18 bases left in between. CDR1 is SGHKS, CDR2 YYEKEE, per germline (reference sequence). The CDR3 bases are TGTGCCAGCAGCTTGAAGTCTAGCGTGGGAATAAACACCGGGGAGCTGTTTTTT. Amino acids: CASSLKSSVGINTGELFF.

The V gene is TRBV11-1, the J gene TRBJ2-5, with TRBD2 matching 10 bases. The V gene end was trimmed by 1 base and the J gene end by 4 bases; junction bases not matched to a gene: 6. Germline CDR1 SGHAT, CDR2 FQDESV (reference sequence). The CDR3 totals 16 residues. CDR3 residues: CASSLEGLALGETQYF. The CDR3 bases are TGTGCCAGCAGCTTAGAGGGACTAGCGTTAGGAGAGACCCAGTACTTC.

The count of this clone is one. The chain has TRBV11-2 and TRBJ2-3; no clear D gene. The CDR3 loop spans 15 amino acids. Germline V gives CDR1 SGHAT, CDR2 FQNNGV. Trimming shortened V by 6 bases and J by 2 bases, and 15 bases separated the two germline ends. CDR3 in DNA: TGTGCCAGCAGTTTATCGCCGAGAGACACAGATACGCAGTATTTT. Its protein is CASSLSPRDTDTQYF.

This clone was seen just once. This chain connects TRBV30 to TRBJ2-1, with a possible D match to TRBD2 (6 bases). With 5 bases removed from V and 5 bases from J, the gap between germline ends came to 16 bases. This CDR3 region has 14 residues. CDR1 GTSNPN and CDR2 SVGIG come from the germline V gene (reference sequence). The CDR3 region is CAWHVGLPDNEQFF. Written as DNA, the CDR3 is TGTGCCTGGCATGTAGGACTACCCGACAATGAGCAGTTCTTC.

CDR3 DNA sequence: TGCGCCAGCAGTGGCGAGTGGCGGACCGGGGAGCTGTTTTTT. It codes for CASSGEWRTGELFF. This rearrangement joins TRBV10-1 to TRBJ2-2; no clear D. Germline CDR1 and CDR2: WNHNN and SYGVQD (reference sequence). CDR3 length equals 14 residues. V lost 4 bases to trimming and J lost 5 bases, with 11 bases between them.

This clone appeared once. The rearrangement joins TRBV5-4 to TRBJ2-3; D is tentatively TRBD1 or TRBD2 (5 bases each). The CDR3 covers 14 residues. V lost 6 bases to trimming and J lost 4 bases, with 15 bases between them. Germline CDR1 and CDR2: SGHNT and YYREEE (reference sequence). CDR3 DNA sequence: TGTGCCAGCATGGCGTCAGGGACGGCAGATACGCAGTATTTT. Translation: CASMASGTADTQYF.

This clone has a single count. The sample has other DNA sequences that encode this CDR3 too. V gene TRBV5-1 combines with J gene TRBJ2-7; 7 bases agree with TRBD1. Germline loops: CDR1 SGHRS, CDR2 YFSETQ. The CDR3 has 14 amino acids. V gave up 4 bases and J gave up 0 bases; unmatched junction bases: 4. The CDR3 is CASSLGQPSYEQYF. Here the CDR3 DNA reads TGCGCCAGCAGCCTGGGACAGCCCTCCTACGAGCAGTACTTC.

This sequence joins TRBV25-1 and TRBJ1-2; D remains ambiguous. The V and J ends lost 5 bases and 2 bases respectively, with 12 bases between them. Looked up from germline, CDR1 is MGHDK and CDR2 is SYGVNS. The CDR3 contains 14 residues. CDR3 region: CASSSWDANYGYTF. The CDR3 coding sequence is TGTGCCAGCAGTTCATGGGATGCCAACTATGGCTACACCTTC.